The present T cell receptor beta chain was sequenced within a study of Ad26.COV2.S vaccination and SARS-CoV-2 variants (TCRdb year 2021). Turning to the overall study: Donors in the vaccine arm were drawn from COV1001, a multicentre, randomized, double-blind, placebo-controlled phase I-IIa trial testing Ad26.COV2.S in healthy adults. Ad26.COV2.S was administered intramuscularly at a dose of 5x10^10 or 1x10^11 viral particles, either as one shot or as two shots given 56 days apart. The specificity and breadth of SARS-CoV-2-reactive T cell receptors after Ad26.COV2.S vaccination were assessed by TCRbeta repertoire sequencing. A total of roughly 32 samples were included in the TCR-sequenced set, comprising around 19 Ad26.COV2.S vaccine recipients, 5 placebo recipients and 8 SARS-CoV-2 convalescent individuals. Trial participants were randomized into five groups of five, in which low-dose or high-dose Ad26.COV2.S was given once or twice, or placebo was given on both occasions. Throughout the experiments and outcome assessment, investigators stayed blinded to trial group allocation.

Read against the paper, the sample's treatment or condition label means: 15 to 20 received Ad26.COV2.S at low or high dose, single or two shots; about 5 received placebo; per-sample allocation not given. Repertoires of vaccine and placebo recipients were sequenced from samples collected on day 63 after the first injection. In Cohort 1b, about 27 adults aged 18-55 years were enrolled at a single site in Boston, USA, between 29 July and 7 August 2020. As a vaccine, Ad26.COV2.S was a replication-incompetent adenovirus type 26 vector that expressed a prefusion-stabilized SARS-CoV-2 spike protein derived from the original Wuhan strain. On the study overall, not on this receptor specifically: The authors noted that total T cell responses may have been underestimated by the TCR breadth and depth analyses. After vaccination, spike-specific CD8+ and CD4+ T cell responses were reported to show substantial breadth. Ad26.COV2.S recipients had higher spike-specific TCR breadth than placebo recipients (P = 0.0014). Vaccine and placebo recipients had similar non-spike TCR breadth, a finding consistent with the vaccine containing only spike. The study was not powered for comparison of responses between vaccine doses or regimens.

TCRbeta CDR3 regions were sequenced with the immunoSEQ Assay. After extraction, genomic DNA underwent amplification by bias-controlled multiplex PCR, followed by high-throughput sequencing. The paper's processing steps were these. Collapsing and filtering of sequences were performed to quantify the absolute abundance of each unique TCRbeta CDR3 region. T cell fraction was estimated by normalizing TCRbeta template counts to usable DNA, which was measured by amplifying reference genes present in all nucleated cells. Repertoire TCRs were annotated as SARS-CoV-2-specific by exact matching of V gene, CDR3 amino acid sequence and J gene to a known reactive TCR set. MIRA supplied the reference SARS-CoV-2 TCR set, which was filtered for enrichment in COVID-19-positive ImmuneCODE repertoires so that public or cross-reactive TCRs were removed. Using the MIRA antigens, annotated TCRs were further analysed by specific ORF or by position within an ORF. Depth was the summed frequency of annotated unique rearrangements, while breadth was defined as annotated unique rearrangements over total unique productive rearrangements. Two-sided Wilcoxon rank-sum tests were applied when comparing TCR breadth between groups. The table was pulled from immuneACCESS by TCRdb, which kept in-frame rearrangements only. Such tables lose some clones; where checked, under half of the loss comes from unresolved V genes, and the rest has no known cause. V and J calls plus clone size are reproduced from that table; the DNA served to infer D and trimming. The sample table records 450,000 to 550,000 clones; roughly nine tenths of these occur just once. Jointly, the top ten make up approximately 2.5% of the sample.

With regard to this clone: Its antigen is still unknown. No base quality information exists; no much larger clone differs at one position. Other DNA variants within this sample encode the same CDR3.

The CDR3 goes from the cysteine to the phenylalanine over 14 residues. Left in the record is the CDR3 DNA by itself, 42 bases read in frame from the first base. CDR1 and CDR2 are drawn from the germline V gene: KGHSH, LQKENI. The V and J ends are trimmed by 1 base and 0 bases, leaving 5 bases between them. The TCR sequence derives from a person between 18 and 59 years old who received the Ad26.COV2.S COVID-19 vaccine or a placebo. The V gene is TRBV18 and the J gene is TRBJ2-3; there is no confident call for the D gene. The sequencing here drew on peripheral blood, taken in a trial of Ad26.COV2.S vaccine versus placebo. The DNA reads TGTGCCAGCTCACCACTGGACAGCACAGATACGCAGTATTTT. Translated, it gives CASSPLDSTDTQYF. With all but the CDR3 taken from the reference TRBV18 and TRBJ2-3 genes, the full variable domain is: NAGVMQNPRHLVRRRGQEARLRCSPMKGHSHVYWYRQLPEEGLKFMVYLQKENIIDESGMPKERFSAEFPKEGPSILRIQQVVRGDSAAYFCASSPLDSTDTQYFGPGTRLTVL.